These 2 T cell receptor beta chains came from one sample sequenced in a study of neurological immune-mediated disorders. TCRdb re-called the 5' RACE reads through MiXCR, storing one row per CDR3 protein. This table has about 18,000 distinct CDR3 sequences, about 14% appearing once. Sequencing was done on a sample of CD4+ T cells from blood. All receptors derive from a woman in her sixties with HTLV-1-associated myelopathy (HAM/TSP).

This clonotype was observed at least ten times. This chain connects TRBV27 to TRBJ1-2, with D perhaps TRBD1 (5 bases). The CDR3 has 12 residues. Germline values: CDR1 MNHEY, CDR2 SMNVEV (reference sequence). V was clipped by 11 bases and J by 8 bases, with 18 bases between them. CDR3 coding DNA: TGTGCCTCAAGCACGGGACTGGGAGGCTACACCTTC. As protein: CASSTGLGGYTF.

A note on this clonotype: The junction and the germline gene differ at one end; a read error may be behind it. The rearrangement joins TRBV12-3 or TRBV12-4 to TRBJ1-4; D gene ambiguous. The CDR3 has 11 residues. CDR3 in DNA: TGTGCCAGTAGTTCTGTGGGAAAACTGTTTTTT. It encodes CASSSVGKLFF.